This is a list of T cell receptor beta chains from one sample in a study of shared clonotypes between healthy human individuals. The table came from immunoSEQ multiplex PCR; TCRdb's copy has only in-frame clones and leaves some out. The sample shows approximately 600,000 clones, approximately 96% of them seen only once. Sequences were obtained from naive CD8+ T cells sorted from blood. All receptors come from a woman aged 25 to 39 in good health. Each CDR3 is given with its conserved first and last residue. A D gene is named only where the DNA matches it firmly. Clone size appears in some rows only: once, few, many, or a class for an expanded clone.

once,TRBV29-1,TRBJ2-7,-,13,TGCAGCGTTGAGCGGCGGGGTCCATACGAGCAGTACTTC,CSVERRGPYEQYF
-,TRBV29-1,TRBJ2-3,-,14,TGCAGCGTTCCAGCCCACTCTCTCACAGATATGCAGTATTTT,CSVPAHSLTDMQYF
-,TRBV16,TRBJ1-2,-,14,TGTGCCAGCAGCCTAAATCCCGGGTTTGATGGCTACACCTTC,CASSLNPGFDGYTF
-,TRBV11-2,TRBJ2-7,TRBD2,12,TGTGCCAGCAGCTTAGATTGGAGACTAGCGTACTTC,CASSLDWRLAYF
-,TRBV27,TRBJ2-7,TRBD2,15,TGTGCCAGCAGTCTGACTAGCGGGAGGGTGAACGAGCAGTACTTC,CASSLTSGRVNEQYF
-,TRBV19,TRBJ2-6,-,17,TGTGCCAGTAGTATCGGGGGTGCGGGGACTGGGGCCAACGTCCTGACTTTC,CASSIGGAGTGANVLTF
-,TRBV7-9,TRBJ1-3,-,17,TGTGCCAGCAGCTTAACCTCAGGGGAAAGCTCTGGAAACACCATATATTTT,CASSLTSGESSGNTIYF
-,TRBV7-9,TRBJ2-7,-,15,TGTGCCAGCAGCTCAATCCATGACGGGGGTTACGAGCAGTACTTC,CASSSIHDGGYEQYF
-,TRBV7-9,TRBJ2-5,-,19,TGTGCCAGCAGCTTAGCTGGGGTGGGACACAAGGACTGGCCCGGGGAGCAGTACTTC,CASSLAGVGHKDWPGEQYF
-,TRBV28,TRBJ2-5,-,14,TGTGCCAGCACACCGACAGTGTACCAAGAGACCCAGTACTTC,CASTPTVYQETQYF
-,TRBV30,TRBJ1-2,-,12,TGTGCCTGGCGGGAGGTAGGGTATGGCTACACCTTC,CAWREVGYGYTF